The entry that follows covers one T cell receptor (beta chain) sequence. Antigen: not known. Specimens carried about 0.85-10 million cryopreserved PBMC before DNA extraction. The record originates from a study of long-term antiretroviral therapy in people with HIV. General observations from the study: Whereas controls had wider CDR3 length ranges, HIV repertoires had narrower ones. Information on adherence to ART, viral resistance or therapy changes was unavailable. ART-treated samples gained diversity yet remained below transplant donor controls.

Trimming removed 2 bases from V and 7 bases from J, with 8 bases in between. Per the germline V gene, CDR1 is LNHNV and CDR2 is YYDKDF (reference sequence). The CDR3 loop spans 12 amino acids. A v3.0 immunoSEQ assay was performed at survey level. Sequencing used immunoSEQ multiplex PCR; TCRdb keeps in-frame clones, though not all of them. This sample carries 35,000 or so clones, about 94% of them seen once, and the ten largest clones take 3.6%. The sequence was obtained from a woman aged 45-60 years with HIV. Sequences were derived from unsorted PBMCs, sampled 4.1 years after starting antiretroviral therapy. The chain has TRBV15 and TRBJ1-2; D is possibly TRBD1 (6 bases). This CDR3 reads CATSRSRGGYTF. The CDR3 region has the DNA TGTGCCACCAGCAGAAGCAGGGGTGGCTACACCTTC.